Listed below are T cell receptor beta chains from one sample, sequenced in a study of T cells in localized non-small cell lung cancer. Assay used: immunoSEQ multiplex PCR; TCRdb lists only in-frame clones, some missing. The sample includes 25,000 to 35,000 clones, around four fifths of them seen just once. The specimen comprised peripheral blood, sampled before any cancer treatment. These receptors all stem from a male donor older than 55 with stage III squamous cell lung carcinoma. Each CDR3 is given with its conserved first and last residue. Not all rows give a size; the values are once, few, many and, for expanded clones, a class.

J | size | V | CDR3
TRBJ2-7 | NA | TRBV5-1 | CASRGQGVYEQYF
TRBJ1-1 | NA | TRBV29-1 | CSVSGTGLNTEAFF
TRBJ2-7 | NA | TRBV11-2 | CASSLAEMIRGSYEQYF
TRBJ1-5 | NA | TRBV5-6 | CASSLRGAAVQPQHF
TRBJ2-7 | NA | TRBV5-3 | CASSRGTGSYEQYF
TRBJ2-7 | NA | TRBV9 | CASSVDSSIREQYF
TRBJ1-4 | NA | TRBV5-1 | CASKGGGTTTNEKLFF
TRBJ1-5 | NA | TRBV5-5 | CARGTGKYSNQPQHF
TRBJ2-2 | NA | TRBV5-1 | CASSLAGGYTGELFF
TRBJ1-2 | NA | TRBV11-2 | CASSLREPRRGYTF
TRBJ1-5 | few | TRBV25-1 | CASSGSTNNQPQHF
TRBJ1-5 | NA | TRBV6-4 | CASSLLAGDNQPQHF
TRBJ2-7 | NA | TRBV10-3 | CAAMGSGTGTGEQYF
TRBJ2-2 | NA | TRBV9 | CASSEARGLEYTGELFF
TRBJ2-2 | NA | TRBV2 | CASRVAAHDTGELFF
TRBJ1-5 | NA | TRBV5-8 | CASSLGQGGVQPQHF